The 4 T cell receptor beta chains listed next were all sequenced from one sample in a study of radiotherapy plus CTLA-4 blockade in lung cancer. The table came from immunoSEQ multiplex PCR; TCRdb's copy has only in-frame clones and leaves some out. The sample records 55,000 to 65,000 clones, over 65% being singletons. The specimen was peripheral blood, collected from a patient treated with radiotherapy plus ipilimumab. All receptors derive from a human donor with non-small cell lung cancer who had a partial response to radiotherapy plus ipilimumab.

V usage is TRBV6-5 and J usage is TRBJ2-5, with 7 bases that match TRBD2. Germline lookup yields CDR1 MNHEY and CDR2 SVGAGI. The CDR3 contains 13 residues. Trimming at V came to 5 bases and at J to 7 bases, leaving 7 bases not matched to a gene. This CDR3 reads CASSNGLVGTQYF. CDR3 coding DNA: TGTGCCAGCAGTAACGGACTAGTAGGGACCCAGTACTTC.

This clone has a single count. The chain employs TRBV19 and TRBJ2-2; TRBD1 matches 9 bases. The CDR3 length is 14 residues. Germline values: CDR1 LNHDA, CDR2 SQIVND (reference sequence). After removal of 5 bases from V and 5 bases from J, the junction contained 3 bases not matched to a gene. Here the CDR3 DNA reads TGTGCCAGTAGTCCGGGACAGGGAACCGGGGAGCTGTTTTTT. As protein: CASSPGQGTGELFF.

This chain joins TRBV6-1 and TRBJ1-5; D unresolved. This CDR3 has 13 amino acids. V was pared by 6 bases and J by 5 bases, with 11 bases between. CDR1 is MNHNS and CDR2 is SASEGT in the germline V gene. The CDR3 reads CASSYSGDQPQHF. The CDR3 nucleotides read TGTGCCAGCAGCTACAGCGGTGATCAGCCCCAGCATTTT.

This chain joins TRBV5-4 and TRBJ2-5; perhaps TRBD1 as D (6 bases). Trimming removed 5 bases from V and 0 bases from J, with 8 bases in between. CDR3 length equals 13 residues. Germline V CDR1 and CDR2: SGHNT, YYREEE (reference sequence). Here the CDR3 DNA reads TGTGCCAGCAGAAGGACAGACCAAGAGACCCAGTACTTC. Encoded protein: CASRRTDQETQYF.